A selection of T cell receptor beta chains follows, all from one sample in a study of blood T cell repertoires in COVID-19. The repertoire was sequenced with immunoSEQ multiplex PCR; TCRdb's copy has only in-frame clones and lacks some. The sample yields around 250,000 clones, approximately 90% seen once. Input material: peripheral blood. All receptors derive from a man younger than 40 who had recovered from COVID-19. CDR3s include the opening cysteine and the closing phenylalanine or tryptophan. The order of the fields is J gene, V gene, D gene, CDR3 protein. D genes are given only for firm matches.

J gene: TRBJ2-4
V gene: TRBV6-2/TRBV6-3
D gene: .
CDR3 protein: CASSYYGNKNIQYF

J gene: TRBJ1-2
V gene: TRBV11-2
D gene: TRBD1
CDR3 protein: CASSFSQQGNGYTF

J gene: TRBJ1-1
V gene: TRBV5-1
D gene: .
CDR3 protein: CASREPGTEAFF

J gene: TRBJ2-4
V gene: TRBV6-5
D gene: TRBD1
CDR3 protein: CASRPQGKNIQYF

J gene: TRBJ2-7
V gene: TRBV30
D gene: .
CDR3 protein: CAWRDSHYEQYF

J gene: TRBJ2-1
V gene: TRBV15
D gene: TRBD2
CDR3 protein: CATSKTSGGAYSNEQFF

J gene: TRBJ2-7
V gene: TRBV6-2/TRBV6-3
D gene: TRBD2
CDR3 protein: CASSYDPASGGKQYF

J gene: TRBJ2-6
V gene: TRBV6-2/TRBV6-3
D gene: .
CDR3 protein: CASSYWQGAGANVLTF

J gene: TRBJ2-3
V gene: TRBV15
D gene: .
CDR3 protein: CATSRDWAETQYF

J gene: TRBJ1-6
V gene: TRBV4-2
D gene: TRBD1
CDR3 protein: CASSHPVRGRNSPLHF

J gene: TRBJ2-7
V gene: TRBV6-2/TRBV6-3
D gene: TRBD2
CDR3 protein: CASSYEASGPSYEQYF

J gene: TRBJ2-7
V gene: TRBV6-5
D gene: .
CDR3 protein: CASSAGPYEQYF

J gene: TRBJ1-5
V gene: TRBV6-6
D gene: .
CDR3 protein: CASVAGSNQPQHF

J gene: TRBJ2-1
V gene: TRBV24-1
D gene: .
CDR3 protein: CATSAQGGDSYNEQFF

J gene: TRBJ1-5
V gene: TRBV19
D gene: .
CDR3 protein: CASRGGGRRAQHF

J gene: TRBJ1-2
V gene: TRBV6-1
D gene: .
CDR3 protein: CASSEGGRGIYGYTF

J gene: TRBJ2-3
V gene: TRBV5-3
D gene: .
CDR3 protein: CARSGVPTDTQYF

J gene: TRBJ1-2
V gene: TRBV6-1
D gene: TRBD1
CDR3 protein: CASSEGTGGHGNYGYTF

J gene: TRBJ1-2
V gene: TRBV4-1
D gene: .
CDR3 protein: CASSQPGFNYGYTF

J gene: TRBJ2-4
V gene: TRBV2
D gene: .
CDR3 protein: CASSGLLYIQYF

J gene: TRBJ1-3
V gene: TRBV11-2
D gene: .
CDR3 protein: CASSLGPGLSSNTIYF

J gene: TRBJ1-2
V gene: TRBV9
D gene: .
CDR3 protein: CASSVDHPNYGYTF

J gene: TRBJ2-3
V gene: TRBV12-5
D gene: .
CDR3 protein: CASAQGGNVPDTQYF

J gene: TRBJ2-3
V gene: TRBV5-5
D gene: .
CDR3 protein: CASSPRPTPSTDTQYF

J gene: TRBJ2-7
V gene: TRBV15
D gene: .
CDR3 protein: CATSRDWAVSYEQYF

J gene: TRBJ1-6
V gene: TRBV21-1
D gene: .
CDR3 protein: CASSKSGQGLAPLHF

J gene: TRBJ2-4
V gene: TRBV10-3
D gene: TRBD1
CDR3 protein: CAASGTVDIQYF

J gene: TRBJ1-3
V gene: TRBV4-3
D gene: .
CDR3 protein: CASSSKPTGSGNTIYF

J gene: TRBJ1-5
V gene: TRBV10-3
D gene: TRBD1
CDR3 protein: CAISATTGIGQPQHF

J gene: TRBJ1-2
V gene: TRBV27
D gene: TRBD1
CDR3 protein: CASSLQGDYGYTF

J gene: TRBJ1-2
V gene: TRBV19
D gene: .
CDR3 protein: CASSIVGTLRGYTF

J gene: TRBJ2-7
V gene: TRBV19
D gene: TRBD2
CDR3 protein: CASSISPLAGGPEQYF

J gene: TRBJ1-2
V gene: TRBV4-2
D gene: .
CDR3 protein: CASSQDSQGYGYTF

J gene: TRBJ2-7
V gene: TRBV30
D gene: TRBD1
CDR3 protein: CAWSGRQGAYEQYF

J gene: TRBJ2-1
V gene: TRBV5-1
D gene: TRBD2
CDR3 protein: CASILTSGGRHEQFF

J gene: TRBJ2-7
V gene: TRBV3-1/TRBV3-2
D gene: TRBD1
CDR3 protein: CASSQLTSGTEYSYEQYF